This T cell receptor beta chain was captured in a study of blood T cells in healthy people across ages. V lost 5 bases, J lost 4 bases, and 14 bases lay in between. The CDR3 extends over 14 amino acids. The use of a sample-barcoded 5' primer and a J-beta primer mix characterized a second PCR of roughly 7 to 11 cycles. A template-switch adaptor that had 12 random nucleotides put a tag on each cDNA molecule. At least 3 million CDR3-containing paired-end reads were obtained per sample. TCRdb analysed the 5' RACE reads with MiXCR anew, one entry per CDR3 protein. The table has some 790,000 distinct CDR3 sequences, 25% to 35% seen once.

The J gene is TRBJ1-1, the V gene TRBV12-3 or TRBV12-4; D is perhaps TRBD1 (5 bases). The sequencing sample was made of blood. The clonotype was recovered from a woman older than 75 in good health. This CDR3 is CASSARGGFTEAFF. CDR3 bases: TGTGCCAGCAGTGCTCGGGGCGGATTCACTGAAGCTTTCTTT.